This TCR beta chain was recovered during a study of OX40 agonist ivuxolimab in advanced cancers. Whole-study context: The dose-escalation cohort had hepatocellular carcinoma, melanoma, renal cell or head and neck cancer. Among those treated, three patients had partial responses, one with hepatocellular carcinoma and two with cutaneous melanoma. The study, taken as a whole, reports: Nonresponders, in some cases, also had low normalized T-cell clonal expansion. The expanded peripheral T cells' antigen specificity was not determined.

On this clone itself: Its antigen is not known.

The data were produced by immunoSEQ multiplex PCR, yet TCRdb's version contains in-frame clones alone and is incomplete. The sample shows some 20,000 clones, approximately 84% of them seen only once. The sample consisted of CD4+ or CD8+ T cells sorted from blood, taken in a trial of the OX40 agonist ivuxolimab. The receptor comes from an adult with an advanced solid tumor such as melanoma, head and neck, liver or kidney cancer.

The CDR3: CASRTSGSGDTQYF. Written as DNA, the CDR3 is TGTGCCAGCCGGACTAGCGGGAGTGGAGATACGCAGTATTTT. The chain couples TRBV2 to TRBJ2-3; TRBD2 matches 13 bases. Losses at the gene ends were 8 bases for V and 5 bases for J; bases not matched to a gene: 4. The V gene's germline CDR1 is SNHLY and CDR2 FYNNEI. CDR3 length: 14 residues.